This T cell receptor (beta chain) comes out of a study of shared T cell receptors in the human thymus. This table comes from immunoSEQ multiplex PCR, and its TCRdb copy is limited to in-frame clones, with some not included. The sample shows some 760,000 clones, approximately 83% of them seen only once. J gave up 0 bases and V 5 bases, and 9 bases lay outside the gene matches. The CDR3 is 18 residues long. Per germline, CDR1 SGHAT and CDR2 FQNNGV. The same data also contributed to another study, on human thymus T cells. That work states: The related literature has documented a marked overlap of thymic repertoires among unrelated individuals.

The receptor comes from a girl in the first two years of life with a congenital heart defect. Sequenced: thymocytes. This sequence joins TRBV11-2 and TRBJ2-3; TRBD2 aligns across 12 bases. CDR3 amino acids: CASSPTTSGGASTDTQYF. The DNA of the CDR3 is TGTGCCAGCAGCCCCACGACTAGCGGGGGTGCTAGCACAGATACGCAGTATTTT.